This TCR beta chain was recovered during a study of shared clonotypes between healthy human individuals. This clone was recorded only once. Assay used: immunoSEQ multiplex PCR; TCRdb lists only in-frame clones, some missing. Of approximately 2.3 million clones listed, more than 85% were seen once; the top ten hold 0.35% to 0.5%. The CDR3 length is 15 residues. V lost 5 bases and J 1 base, leaving 14 bases between the germline ends. Germline V gene lookup returns CDR1 SGHRS and CDR2 YFSETQ. What was sequenced was naive CD4+ T cells from PBMCs. Subset: CD45RA+ positively selected. This clonotype was sampled from a man aged 18 to 29 in good health. Some clones in this sample may be carry-over from other donors' samples. The rearrangement uses TRBV5-1 and TRBJ2-3; D unclear. CDR3 in amino acids: CASSPGPTRTDTQYF. As DNA, the CDR3 is TGCGCCAGCAGTCCGGGCCCTACCCGCACAGATACGCAGTATTTT.